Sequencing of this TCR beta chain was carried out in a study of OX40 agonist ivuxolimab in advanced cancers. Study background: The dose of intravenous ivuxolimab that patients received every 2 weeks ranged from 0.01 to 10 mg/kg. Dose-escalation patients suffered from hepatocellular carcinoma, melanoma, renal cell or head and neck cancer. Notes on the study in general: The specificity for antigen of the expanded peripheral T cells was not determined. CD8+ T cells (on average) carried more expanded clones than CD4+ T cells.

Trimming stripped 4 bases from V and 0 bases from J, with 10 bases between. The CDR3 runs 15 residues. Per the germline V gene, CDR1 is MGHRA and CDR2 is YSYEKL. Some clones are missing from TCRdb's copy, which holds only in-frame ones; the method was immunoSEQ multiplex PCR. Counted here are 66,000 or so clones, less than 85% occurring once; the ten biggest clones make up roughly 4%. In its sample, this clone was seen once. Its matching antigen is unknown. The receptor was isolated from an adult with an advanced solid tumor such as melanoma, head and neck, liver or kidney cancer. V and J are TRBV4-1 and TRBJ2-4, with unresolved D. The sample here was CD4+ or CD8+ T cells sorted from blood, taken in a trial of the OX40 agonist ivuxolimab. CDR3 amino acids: CASSLLRLAKNIQYF. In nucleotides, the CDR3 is TGCGCCAGCAGCCTACTTCGCCTAGCCAAAAACATTCAGTACTTC.